This T cell receptor (beta chain) was documented in a study of CXCR3-negative and CXCR3-positive naive CD8 T cells. Germline lookup yields CDR1 SGHVS and CDR2 FNYEAQ. CDR3 length equals 15 residues. Through 5' RACE with UMI labels, the TRB cDNA libraries were prepared. No DNA is given; TCRdb re-called the 5' RACE reads and lists each CDR3 protein once. The sample spans approximately 59,000 distinct CDR3 sequences; the ten largest clones claim about 0.7%. As for this clonotype: The antigen is not known.

Per CD8+ T cell subset, triplicate sorts of 300,000 or so cells each were done. General study results and limits: Naive cells that were CXCR3-positive had more hydrophobic TRB CDR3s (compared with CXCR3-negative naive cells).

This chain joins TRBV7-6 and TRBJ2-1; TCRdb gives TRBD1 as the D gene, but with no DNA this cannot be confirmed. The receptor was derived from a human donor in good health. Some clones in this sample may be carry-over from other donors' samples. Sequencing was done on a sample of naive CXCR3+ CD8+ T cells from blood. Subset: CD45RO-CCR7+CD27+CD95- naive CD8+ T cells expressing CXCR3 (TNR3+). The CDR3 here is CASSFGPGTGDEQFF.